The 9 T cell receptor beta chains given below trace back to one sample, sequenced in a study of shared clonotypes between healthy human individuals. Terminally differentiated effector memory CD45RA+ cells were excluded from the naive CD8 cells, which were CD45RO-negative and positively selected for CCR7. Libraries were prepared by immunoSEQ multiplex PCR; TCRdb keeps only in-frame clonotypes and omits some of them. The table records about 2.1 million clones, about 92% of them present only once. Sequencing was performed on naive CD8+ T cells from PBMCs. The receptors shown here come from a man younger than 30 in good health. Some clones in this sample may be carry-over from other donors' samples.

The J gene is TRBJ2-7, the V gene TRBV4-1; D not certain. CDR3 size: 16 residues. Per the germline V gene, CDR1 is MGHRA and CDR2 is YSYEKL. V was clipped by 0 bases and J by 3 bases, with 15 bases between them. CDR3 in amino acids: CASSQDWQYPFYEQYF. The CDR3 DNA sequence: TGCGCCAGCAGCCAAGATTGGCAGTATCCATTCTACGAGCAGTACTTC.

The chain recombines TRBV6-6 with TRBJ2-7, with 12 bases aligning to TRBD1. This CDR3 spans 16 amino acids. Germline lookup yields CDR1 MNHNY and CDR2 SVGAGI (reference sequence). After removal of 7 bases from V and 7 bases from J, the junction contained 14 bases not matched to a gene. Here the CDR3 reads CASTLTGDRGRMEQYF. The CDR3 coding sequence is TGTGCCAGCACCCTTACCGGGGACAGGGGGCGTATGGAGCAGTACTTC.

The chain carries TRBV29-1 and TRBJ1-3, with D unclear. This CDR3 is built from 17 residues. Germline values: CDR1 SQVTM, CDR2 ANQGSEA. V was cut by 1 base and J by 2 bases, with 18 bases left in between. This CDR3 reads CSVEVLMGRYPGNTIYF. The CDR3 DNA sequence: TGCAGCGTTGAAGTCCTTATGGGCAGGTACCCTGGAAACACCATATATTTT.

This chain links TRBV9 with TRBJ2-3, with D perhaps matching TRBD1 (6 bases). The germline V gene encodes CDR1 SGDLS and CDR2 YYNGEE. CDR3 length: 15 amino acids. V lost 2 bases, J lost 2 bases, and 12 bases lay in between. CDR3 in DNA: TGTGCCAGCAGCGTGCCCACAGGGTACACAGATACGCAGTATTTT. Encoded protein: CASSVPTGYTDTQYF.

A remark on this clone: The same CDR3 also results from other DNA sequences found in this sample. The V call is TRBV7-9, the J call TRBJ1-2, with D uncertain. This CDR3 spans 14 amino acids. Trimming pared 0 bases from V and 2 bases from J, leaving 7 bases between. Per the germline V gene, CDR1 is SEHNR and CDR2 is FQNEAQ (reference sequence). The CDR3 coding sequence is TGTGCCAGCAGCTTAGCGCCAGGAAACTATGGCTACACCTTC. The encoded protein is CASSLAPGNYGYTF. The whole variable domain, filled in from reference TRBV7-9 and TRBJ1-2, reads DTGVSQNPRHKITKRGQNVTFRCDPISEHNRLYWYRQTLGQGPEFLTYFQNEAQLEKSRLLSDRFSAERPKGSFSTLEIQRTEQGDSAMYLCASSLAPGNYGYTFGSGTRLTVV.

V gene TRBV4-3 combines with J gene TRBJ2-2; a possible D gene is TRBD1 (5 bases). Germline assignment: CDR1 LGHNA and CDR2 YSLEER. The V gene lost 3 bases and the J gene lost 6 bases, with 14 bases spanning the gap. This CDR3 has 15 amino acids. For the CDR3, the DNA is TGCGCCAGCAGCCAGGGGCTTAGTAGACCCGGGGAGCTGTTTTTT. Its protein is CASSQGLSRPGELFF.

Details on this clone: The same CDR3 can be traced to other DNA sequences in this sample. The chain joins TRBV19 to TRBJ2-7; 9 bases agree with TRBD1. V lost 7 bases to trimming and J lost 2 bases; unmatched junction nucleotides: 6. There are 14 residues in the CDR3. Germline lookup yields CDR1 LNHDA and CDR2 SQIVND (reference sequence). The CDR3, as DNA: TGTGCCAGTACCCCGGGACAGGGCGCCTACGAGCAGTACTTC. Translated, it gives CASTPGQGAYEQYF.

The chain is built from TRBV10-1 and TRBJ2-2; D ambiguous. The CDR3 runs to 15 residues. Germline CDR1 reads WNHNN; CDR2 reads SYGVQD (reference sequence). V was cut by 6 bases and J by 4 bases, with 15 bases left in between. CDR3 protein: CASRGSSPPTGELFF. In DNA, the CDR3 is TGCGCCAGCAGAGGCAGCTCGCCCCCCACCGGGGAGCTGTTTTTT.

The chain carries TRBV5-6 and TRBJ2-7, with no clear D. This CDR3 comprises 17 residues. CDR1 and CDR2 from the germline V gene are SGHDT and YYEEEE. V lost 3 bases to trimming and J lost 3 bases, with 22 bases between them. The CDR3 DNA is TGTGCCAGCAGCTCCTCACCCCTTATTCCACAGCGCTACGAGCAGTACTTC. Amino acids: CASSSSPLIPQRYEQYF.